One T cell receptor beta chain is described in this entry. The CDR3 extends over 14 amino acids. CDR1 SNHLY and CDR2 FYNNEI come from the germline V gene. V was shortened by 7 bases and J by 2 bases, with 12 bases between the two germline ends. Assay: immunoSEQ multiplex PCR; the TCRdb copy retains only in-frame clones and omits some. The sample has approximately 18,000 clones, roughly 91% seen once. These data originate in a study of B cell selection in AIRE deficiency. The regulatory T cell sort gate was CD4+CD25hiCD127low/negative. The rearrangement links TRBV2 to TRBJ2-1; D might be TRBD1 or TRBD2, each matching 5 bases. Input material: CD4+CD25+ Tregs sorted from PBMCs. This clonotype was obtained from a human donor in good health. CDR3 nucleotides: TGTGCCAGCACCAGGGACCCCACCTACAATGAGCAGTTCTTC. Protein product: CASTRDPTYNEQFF. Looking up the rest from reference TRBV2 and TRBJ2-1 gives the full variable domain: EPEVTQTPSHQVTQMGQEVILRCVPISNHLYFYWYRQILGQKVEFLVSFYNNEISEKSEIFDDQFSVERPDGSNFTLKIRSTKLEDSAMYFCASTRDPTYNEQFFGPGTRLTVL.